The rows below give T cell receptor beta chains drawn from one sample of a study of early T cells in non-severe SARS-CoV-2 infection. TCRdb re-called the 5' RACE reads with MiXCR, one entry per CDR3 protein. The sample consists of 65,000 to 80,000 distinct CDR3 sequences, around 14% of them appearing once. The sequenced sample consisted of whole blood. These receptors originate from an adult who was a healthcare worker with PCR-confirmed SARS-CoV-2 infection or an uninfected control (not recorded which). Each CDR3 is given without its conserved first and last residue.

14	TRBV4-1	TRBJ1-1	ASSQGTFKENTEAF
15	TRBV24-1	TRBJ2-3	ATSDPSGTGPTDTQY
13	TRBV6-2/TRBV6-3	TRBJ2-2	ASSSYRDRGRELF
13	TRBV27	TRBJ2-1	ASKLMGDFYDEQF
12	TRBV10-2	TRBJ2-7	ASSLGTGGYEQY
12	TRBV11-3	TRBJ1-2	ASSLRGGLHGYT
14	TRBV20-1	TRBJ1-2	SARVPFLAEAYGYT
12	TRBV20-1	TRBJ2-7	SARSGTGDYEQY
16	TRBV6-5	TRBJ2-2	ASSWGLAGAANTGELF
14	TRBV12-3/TRBV12-4	TRBJ2-5	ASTLLGEVEGGTQY
12	TRBV29-1	TRBJ2-7	SVETSGTKYEQY
13	TRBV4-1	TRBJ2-5	ASSRDLTGLATQY
13	TRBV20-1	TRBJ2-1	SAGHRDWPYNEQF
13	TRBV7-2	TRBJ2-1	ASSSRPNLNNEQF
10	TRBV10-1	TRBJ1-1	ASSGPNTEAF
13	TRBV5-5	TRBJ1-5	ASRPDRGGNQPQH
12	TRBV7-9	TRBJ1-6	ASSFPARGVPLH
15	TRBV4-1	TRBJ2-5	ASSQFPSGGLEETQY
11	TRBV5-4	TRBJ2-5	ASSSGDRETQY
11	TRBV20-1	TRBJ2-7	SASYRGTYEQY
12	TRBV6-5	TRBJ1-3	ASSYGISGNTIY
11	TRBV6-1	TRBJ1-2	ASTLTAIYGYT
11	TRBV5-8	TRBJ2-3	ASSSFSADTQY
12	TRBV20-1	TRBJ2-3	SARDPAGGDTQY
15	TRBV11-2	TRBJ2-2	ASSWTGVNLGTGELF
11	TRBV29-1	TRBJ1-4	SVVGGNNEKLF
11	TRBV20-1	TRBJ2-7	SAEGQGPYEQY
12	TRBV18	TRBJ1-2	ASSLRTANYGYT
14	TRBV5-1	TRBJ2-2	ASSLEGGPATGELF
14	TRBV28	TRBJ1-2	ASSFRRGRALYGYT
12	TRBV7-9	TRBJ1-5	ASSLGHLNQPQH
10	TRBV6-6	TRBJ1-2	ASSYGRDGYT
12	TRBV29-1	TRBJ1-2	SVDRGDRGYGYT
11	TRBV7-2	TRBJ2-1	ASSLDWGNEQF
13	TRBV20-1	TRBJ2-3	SARGAPSSTDTQY
15	TRBV6-6	TRBJ1-1	ASSYFVKQGTNTEAF
13	TRBV9	TRBJ1-1	ASSVRTGGNTEAF
13	TRBV6-6	TRBJ1-5	ASSYGTGSNQPQH
14	TRBV5-1	TRBJ2-5	ASSSLQAGGQETQY
11	TRBV6-5	TRBJ2-3	ASRSGGASTQY
14	TRBV5-1	TRBJ1-4	ASSSSVGVRSEKLF
11	TRBV20-1	TRBJ1-1	SVRGHRNTEAF
16	TRBV3-1	TRBJ2-1	ASSQALAGGLGYNEQF
13	TRBV20-1	TRBJ2-2	SARASGGSTGELF
13	TRBV28	TRBJ2-7	ASTNTGTATYEQY
15	TRBV6-1	TRBJ1-1	ASSTRSTGARNTEAF
13	TRBV28	TRBJ2-7	ASTAQGPSNYEQY